The table lists the clone carrying this T cell receptor beta chain with a count of one. Its antigen is not identified. Combining a sample-barcoded 5' primer with a J-beta primer mix, a second PCR ran for 7 to 11 cycles. TCRdb analysed the 5' RACE reads with MiXCR anew, one entry per CDR3 protein. The sample has about 510,000 distinct CDR3 sequences; approximately 26% are singletons. V gave up 3 bases and J gave up 6 bases, with 12 bases separating them. Germline-derived CDR1 and CDR2 are SGDLS and YYNGEE. CDR3 length: 14 amino acids. This record comes from a study of blood T cells in healthy people across ages. As for the study in general: Using template switching, researchers captured about one barcoded beta molecule for each two T cells.

Study-wide points: Relative to aged donors, long-lived donors carried more naive CD4+ cells and displayed higher diversity.

The same sample was also used in a study of T cells of mothers and their children. According to that study: Reads obtained per mother exceeded 10 million TCR beta CDR3 reads, with roughly 3 million obtained per child.

The V gene is TRBV9, the J gene TRBJ2-2, with D uncertain. The sequence was obtained from a boy between 2 and 10 years old in good health. Material for sequencing was blood. The DNA for the CDR3 is TGTGCCAGCAGCGGGTCCACTTATTCCGGGGAGCTGTTTTTT. It is translated as CASSGSTYSGELFF.